This entry is about one T cell receptor beta chain. These data belong to a study of shared clonotypes between healthy human individuals. The CDR3 runs 18 residues. Looked up from germline, CDR1 is SGDLS and CDR2 is YYNGEE. V shed 5 bases and J 3 bases; nucleotides not matched to a gene: 14. Repertoires were generated with immunoSEQ multiplex PCR, while TCRdb's copy carries only in-frame clones and drops some. The repertoire consists of millions of clones, with about 93% occurring once and the leading ten covering roughly 1.8%. In the naive CD8 group, cells lacked CD45RO and were positively selected for CCR7, so terminally differentiated effector memory CD45RA+ cells were left out.

The sequence was collected from a young man in good health. Some clones in this sample may be carry-over from other donors' samples. This chain joins TRBV9 and TRBJ1-3; 10 positions match TRBD1. Sample: naive CD8+ T cells from PBMCs. The CDR3 DNA reads TGTGCCAGCAGTCAGACAGGGGGCGATGTTTTGGTTGGAAACACCATATATTTT. Encoded protein: CASSQTGGDVLVGNTIYF.